The rows below give T cell receptor beta chains drawn from one sample of a study of vaccination effects on CD4 cells after COVID-19. Antigen specificity for these receptors is unknown. Clones were sequenced by immunoSEQ multiplex PCR, and TCRdb holds only the in-frame ones, with some missing. Of roughly 27,000 clones listed, around 74% were seen once; the top ten hold roughly a sixth. Sample: CD4+ T cells from PBMCs cultured with HCoV-OC43 spike peptides, taken after COVID-19 vaccination. These receptors were obtained from a human donor who received a COVID-19 vaccine. Each CDR3 is given with its conserved first and last residue. A D gene is named only where the DNA matches it firmly. Clone size is shown for a subset of rows, as once, few, many or a class of expanded clone.

cdr3_aa: CASSGDGLSSGANVLTF
cdr3_nt: TGTGCCAGCAGCGGGGACGGATTAAGCTCTGGGGCCAACGTCCTGACTTTC
d_call: NA
v_call: TRBV3-1/TRBV3-2
j_call: TRBJ2-6
clone_size: NA

cdr3_aa: CASSPPGQIHGYTF
cdr3_nt: TGTGCCAGCAGCCCTCCGGGACAGATTCATGGCTACACCTTC
d_call: TRBD1
v_call: TRBV25-1
j_call: TRBJ1-2
clone_size: NA

cdr3_aa: CASTYGTSGYQYF
cdr3_nt: TGTGCCAGCACCTATGGGACTAGCGGTTATCAGTACTTC
d_call: TRBD2
v_call: TRBV7-9
j_call: TRBJ2-7
clone_size: NA

cdr3_aa: CASSDSPPGGASTDTQYF
cdr3_nt: TGTGCCAGCAGTGACTCCCCCCCCGGGGGCGCTAGCACAGATACGCAGTATTTT
d_call: NA
v_call: TRBV6-4
j_call: TRBJ2-3
clone_size: NA

cdr3_aa: CASSQDPGDRGYTF
cdr3_nt: TGTGCCAGCAGCCAAGACCCCGGGGATCGCGGCTACACCTTC
d_call: NA
v_call: TRBV3-1/TRBV3-2
j_call: TRBJ1-2
clone_size: NA

cdr3_aa: CASSSSAPRALLAKNIQYF
cdr3_nt: TGTGCCAGCAGCTCCTCAGCGCCCAGGGCCCTGCTGGCCAAAAACATTCAGTACTTC
d_call: NA
v_call: TRBV5-8
j_call: TRBJ2-4
clone_size: NA

cdr3_aa: CASSFGGQQETQYF
cdr3_nt: TGCGCCAGCAGCTTTGGGGGACAGCAAGAGACCCAGTACTTC
d_call: TRBD1
v_call: TRBV5-1
j_call: TRBJ2-5
clone_size: NA

cdr3_aa: CASSTRTSGGSGELFF
cdr3_nt: TGTGCCAGCAGCACCCGGACTAGCGGGGGGTCAGGGGAGCTGTTTTTT
d_call: TRBD2
v_call: TRBV9
j_call: TRBJ2-2
clone_size: NA

cdr3_aa: CASSQGSGNTIYF
cdr3_nt: TGTGCCAGCAGTCAGGGCTCGGGAAACACCATATATTTT
d_call: NA
v_call: TRBV2
j_call: TRBJ1-3
clone_size: NA

cdr3_aa: CASSLVPGGYQETQYF
cdr3_nt: TGTGCCAGCAGCTTAGTGCCAGGGGGGTACCAAGAGACCCAGTACTTC
d_call: NA
v_call: TRBV7-9
j_call: TRBJ2-5
clone_size: NA

cdr3_aa: CASGSMGQPQHF
cdr3_nt: TGCGCCAGCGGCTCCATGGGTCAGCCCCAGCATTTT
d_call: NA
v_call: TRBV10-1
j_call: TRBJ1-5
clone_size: NA

cdr3_aa: CASRWTADSYEQYF
cdr3_nt: TGTGCCAGCCGATGGACGGCCGACTCCTACGAGCAGTACTTC
d_call: NA
v_call: TRBV2
j_call: TRBJ2-7
clone_size: NA

cdr3_aa: CASSLGLAGVETQYF
cdr3_nt: TGTGCCAGCAGCTTAGGTCTAGCGGGGGTAGAGACCCAGTACTTC
d_call: TRBD2
v_call: TRBV7-2
j_call: TRBJ2-5
clone_size: NA

cdr3_aa: CASGATGGVYEQYF
cdr3_nt: TGCGCCAGCGGCGCGACAGGGGGCGTCTACGAGCAGTACTTC
d_call: TRBD1
v_call: TRBV5-1
j_call: TRBJ2-7
clone_size: NA

cdr3_aa: CASSLGTGEYSGELFF
cdr3_nt: TGTGCCAGCAGCCTTGGGACAGGGGAGTATTCCGGGGAGCTGTTTTTT
d_call: TRBD1
v_call: TRBV7-6
j_call: TRBJ2-2
clone_size: NA

cdr3_aa: CASSPGGDRYGYTF
cdr3_nt: TGTGCCAGCTCACCAGGGGGGGACCGCTATGGCTACACCTTC
d_call: NA
v_call: TRBV18
j_call: TRBJ1-2
clone_size: NA

cdr3_aa: CASSDTRGTSGNTIYF
cdr3_nt: TGTGCCAGCAGTGATACACGGGGAACCTCTGGAAACACCATATATTTT
d_call: NA
v_call: TRBV6-1
j_call: TRBJ1-3
clone_size: once

cdr3_aa: CASSIERSQPQHF
cdr3_nt: TGTGCCAGTAGTATCGAGCGTAGTCAGCCCCAGCATTTT
d_call: NA
v_call: TRBV19
j_call: TRBJ1-5
clone_size: NA

cdr3_aa: CAISESVGTGFVVGYGYTF
cdr3_nt: TGTGCCATCAGTGAGTCGGTGGGGACAGGATTCGTTGTGGGTTATGGCTACACCTTC
d_call: TRBD1
v_call: TRBV10-3
j_call: TRBJ1-2
clone_size: NA

cdr3_aa: CASSLSGTSLVNEQFF
cdr3_nt: TGTGCCAGCAGCTTATCCGGGACTAGCCTCGTCAATGAGCAGTTCTTC
d_call: TRBD2
v_call: TRBV7-6
j_call: TRBJ2-1
clone_size: NA

cdr3_aa: CASSRGTSGSNEQFF
cdr3_nt: TGTGCCAGTAGTCGTGGGACTAGCGGGAGTAATGAGCAGTTCTTC
d_call: TRBD2
v_call: TRBV19
j_call: TRBJ2-1
clone_size: NA

cdr3_aa: CAWTLASGVQETQYF
cdr3_nt: TGTGCCTGGACTTTGGCTAGCGGGGTCCAAGAGACCCAGTACTTC
d_call: TRBD2
v_call: TRBV30
j_call: TRBJ2-5
clone_size: NA

cdr3_aa: CASSESVLYNEQFF
cdr3_nt: TGTGCCAGCAGTGAAAGCGTCCTTTACAATGAGCAGTTCTTC
d_call: NA
v_call: TRBV6-1
j_call: TRBJ2-1
clone_size: NA

cdr3_aa: CASSQDRAKNIQYF
cdr3_nt: TGCGCCAGCAGCCAGGACAGAGCCAAAAACATTCAGTACTTC
d_call: NA
v_call: TRBV5-1
j_call: TRBJ2-4
clone_size: NA

cdr3_aa: CATSGTGYSNQPQHF
cdr3_nt: TGTGCCACCAGTGGGACAGGGTATAGCAATCAGCCCCAGCATTTT
d_call: TRBD1
v_call: TRBV24-1
j_call: TRBJ1-5
clone_size: few

cdr3_aa: CAISSRQGLEKLFF
cdr3_nt: TGTGCCATCAGTTCCAGACAGGGTTTGGAAAAACTGTTTTTT
d_call: TRBD1
v_call: TRBV10-3
j_call: TRBJ1-4
clone_size: NA

cdr3_aa: CASSNDRGGNQPQHF
cdr3_nt: TGTGCCAGCAGTAACGACAGGGGCGGCAATCAGCCCCAGCATTTT
d_call: TRBD1
v_call: TRBV2
j_call: TRBJ1-5
clone_size: NA

cdr3_aa: CASNTGTRAFREQFF
cdr3_nt: TGTGCCAGCAATACCGGGACTAGGGCTTTCCGGGAGCAGTTCTTC
d_call: TRBD2
v_call: TRBV6-5
j_call: TRBJ2-1
clone_size: NA

cdr3_aa: CASNELGLEAFF
cdr3_nt: TGTGCCAGCAACGAACTCGGGCTTGAAGCTTTCTTT
d_call: NA
v_call: TRBV19
j_call: TRBJ1-1
clone_size: NA

cdr3_aa: CASRRIQGVYNEQFF
cdr3_nt: TGTGCCAGCAGGAGAATACAGGGGGTCTACAATGAGCAGTTCTTC
d_call: TRBD1
v_call: TRBV11-2
j_call: TRBJ2-1
clone_size: NA

cdr3_aa: CASSPQEEQYF
cdr3_nt: TGTGCCAGCTCACCCCAGGAAGAGCAGTACTTC
d_call: NA
v_call: TRBV18
j_call: TRBJ2-7
clone_size: NA

cdr3_aa: CASSQSPGLTNYGYTF
cdr3_nt: TGTGCCAGCAGCCAAAGTCCTGGACTTACTAACTATGGCTACACCTTC
d_call: NA
v_call: TRBV3-1/TRBV3-2
j_call: TRBJ1-2
clone_size: NA

cdr3_aa: CASISPPGLAGHNEQFF
cdr3_nt: TGTGCCAGCATCTCCCCCCCAGGGCTAGCGGGACACAATGAGCAGTTCTTC
d_call: TRBD2
v_call: TRBV7-8
j_call: TRBJ2-1
clone_size: NA

cdr3_aa: CASIPSAGGTQYF
cdr3_nt: TGTGCCAGCATACCTAGCGCCGGGGGGACCCAGTACTTC
d_call: NA
v_call: TRBV6-5
j_call: TRBJ2-5
clone_size: NA

cdr3_aa: CASSSREGEAFF
cdr3_nt: TGTGCCAGCTCATCTCGGGAGGGAGAAGCTTTCTTT
d_call: NA
v_call: TRBV18
j_call: TRBJ1-1
clone_size: few

cdr3_aa: CASSQDRGQAPKTEAFF
cdr3_nt: TGCGCCAGCAGCCAAGATCGGGGACAGGCGCCCAAGACTGAAGCTTTCTTT
d_call: TRBD1
v_call: TRBV4-1
j_call: TRBJ1-1
clone_size: few

cdr3_aa: CASSHTRGGTGTDTQYF
cdr3_nt: TGTGCCAGTAGTCATACCCGGGGCGGGACGGGCACAGATACGCAGTATTTT
d_call: NA
v_call: TRBV19
j_call: TRBJ2-3
clone_size: NA

cdr3_aa: CASSLFSEEKLFF
cdr3_nt: TGTGCCAGCAGTCTATTCAGTGAAGAAAAACTGTTTTTT
d_call: NA
v_call: TRBV12-3/TRBV12-4
j_call: TRBJ1-4
clone_size: NA

cdr3_aa: CAWRPREAELFF
cdr3_nt: TGTGCCTGGAGGCCCCGGGAGGCGGAGCTGTTTTTT
d_call: TRBD2
v_call: TRBV30
j_call: TRBJ2-2
clone_size: NA

cdr3_aa: CASSEGQGYEKLFF
cdr3_nt: TGTGCCAGCAGTGAAGGCCAAGGGTACGAAAAACTGTTTTTT
d_call: NA
v_call: TRBV6-1
j_call: TRBJ1-4
clone_size: NA

cdr3_aa: CASSLVAGGTDTQYF
cdr3_nt: TGTGCCAGCAGCTTAGTGGCGGGGGGCACAGATACGCAGTATTTT
d_call: TRBD2
v_call: TRBV7-9
j_call: TRBJ2-3
clone_size: NA

cdr3_aa: CASSQGGPAGTVVYEQYF
cdr3_nt: TGTGCCAGCAGCCAAGGGGGGCCTGCAGGGACAGTGGTCTACGAGCAGTACTTC
d_call: TRBD1
v_call: TRBV4-2
j_call: TRBJ2-7
clone_size: NA

cdr3_aa: CASSRTSSSYEQYF
cdr3_nt: TGTGCCAGCAGCCGGACTAGCAGTTCCTACGAGCAGTACTTC
d_call: TRBD2
v_call: TRBV6-6
j_call: TRBJ2-7
clone_size: medium-sized

cdr3_aa: CASSRDRENIQYF
cdr3_nt: TGCGCCAGCAGTAGGGACAGGGAAAACATTCAGTACTTC
d_call: TRBD1
v_call: TRBV10-1
j_call: TRBJ2-4
clone_size: NA

cdr3_aa: CAISESAGDKNIQYF
cdr3_nt: TGTGCCATCAGTGAGTCAGCCGGGGACAAAAACATTCAGTACTTC
d_call: NA
v_call: TRBV10-3
j_call: TRBJ2-4
clone_size: NA

cdr3_aa: CASNGGVSEKLFF
cdr3_nt: TGTGCCAGCAACGGAGGGGTTAGTGAAAAACTGTTTTTT
d_call: NA
v_call: TRBV2
j_call: TRBJ1-4
clone_size: NA

cdr3_aa: CASSFFRTSSSYNEQFF
cdr3_nt: TGTGCCAGCAGTTTCTTTCGGACATCCAGCTCCTACAATGAGCAGTTCTTC
d_call: NA
v_call: TRBV28
j_call: TRBJ2-1
clone_size: NA

cdr3_aa: CASSKTDTQYF
cdr3_nt: TGTGCCAGTAGTAAAACAGATACGCAGTATTTT
d_call: NA
v_call: TRBV19
j_call: TRBJ2-3
clone_size: NA

cdr3_aa: CASRSGCSYNEQFF
cdr3_nt: TGTGCCAGCAGAAGCGGATGCTCCTACAATGAGCAGTTCTTC
d_call: NA
v_call: TRBV21-1
j_call: TRBJ2-1
clone_size: NA

cdr3_aa: CSVDGQGNPYEQYF
cdr3_nt: TGCAGCGTTGACGGGCAGGGAAACCCCTACGAGCAGTACTTC
d_call: NA
v_call: TRBV29-1
j_call: TRBJ2-7
clone_size: few

cdr3_aa: CASSLSWGKEGGYTF
cdr3_nt: TGCGCCAGCAGCTTGTCATGGGGGAAGGAAGGTGGCTACACCTTC
d_call: NA
v_call: TRBV5-1
j_call: TRBJ1-2
clone_size: NA